This T cell receptor beta chain originates from a study of regulatory T cells in long-lasting Graves disease. This clonotype has just a few counts. The target antigen is unknown. General study points: With persistent disease, TRBV28, TRBJ1-2 and TRBJ2-5 were the favored segments.

Germline CDR1 and CDR2: LNHDA and SQIVND (reference sequence). This CDR3 has 14 amino acids. V lost 3 bases, J lost 6 bases, and 15 bases lay in between. The time point was: newly diagnosed GD, antithyroid drugs for less than 3 months. TCR sequences were obtained from RNA taken from PBMCs. Arm-PCR of CDR3 regions and iRepertoire HTBI primers were the basis on which TCR beta libraries were built. TCRdb fed the multiplex PCR reads into MiXCR, producing one record per CDR3 protein. Of more than 400,000 distinct CDR3 sequences listed, 16% are singletons. These data were likewise used in another study, on T cells in Graves' hyperthyroidism and ophthalmopathy. According to that study: Not enrolled were patients with uncontrolled infection, other autoimmune disease, pregnancy or lactation. First-round RT-PCR targeting the TCR CDR3 was performed with the HTBI primer set.

The source is a man aged 40-55 years with Graves disease. V is TRBV19 and J is TRBJ2-7; D not resolved. Source: peripheral blood mononuclear cells (PBMCs), taken at new diagnosis, from a patient treated with antithyroid drugs. The CDR3 region is CASSIGQLGSEQYF. The CDR3 nucleotides are TGTGCCAGTAGTATCGGGCAGCTGGGCTCCGAGCAGTACTTC.